Listed below are T cell receptor beta chains from one sample, sequenced in a study of T cell changes during pregnancy in multiple sclerosis. Assay: immunoSEQ multiplex PCR; the TCRdb copy retains only in-frame clones and omits some. The repertoire holds about 32,000 clones, with about 89% as singletons. The sequencing used CD8+ T cells from peripheral blood mononuclear cells, collected in the third trimester of pregnancy. The receptors stem from a female donor with multiple sclerosis, enrolled in a pregnancy study. The CDR3 runs from the conserved cysteine through the conserved F or W. Each record gives: J gene, D gene, clone size, V gene, CDR3 DNA, CDR3 protein. A D gene is named only where the DNA matches it firmly. Clone size, where shown, is once, few, many, or a class for clones that have expanded.

J gene: TRBJ1-2; D gene: NA; clone size: NA; V gene: TRBV10-3; CDR3 DNA: TGTGCCATCAGTGAGTCGGGCGTAATAGGCACCTTC; CDR3 protein: CAISESGVIGTF
J gene: TRBJ2-1; D gene: TRBD2; clone size: once; V gene: TRBV27; CDR3 DNA: TGTGCCAGCAGCCAGCGGGGCAATGAGCAGTTCTTC; CDR3 protein: CASSQRGNEQFF
J gene: TRBJ2-7; D gene: NA; clone size: NA; V gene: TRBV28; CDR3 DNA: TGTGCCAGCACCCTAGCCGAGGGCAACGAGCAGTACTTC; CDR3 protein: CASTLAEGNEQYF
J gene: TRBJ1-1; D gene: TRBD1; clone size: NA; V gene: TRBV27; CDR3 DNA: TGTGCCAGCAGTTTGACGGGACAGAAGAACACTGAAGCTTTCTTT; CDR3 protein: CASSLTGQKNTEAFF
J gene: TRBJ2-3; D gene: NA; clone size: NA; V gene: TRBV5-6; CDR3 DNA: TGTGCCAGCAGCTTGGCCGGACGGCCTGTCGGGGCAGATACGCAGTATTTT; CDR3 protein: CASSLAGRPVGADTQYF
J gene: TRBJ1-2; D gene: TRBD1; clone size: few; V gene: TRBV27; CDR3 DNA: TGTGCCAGCAGTCCGCTTGACAGGGCGATCTACGGCTACACCTTC; CDR3 protein: CASSPLDRAIYGYTF
J gene: TRBJ1-6; D gene: NA; clone size: NA; V gene: TRBV7-9; CDR3 DNA: TGTGCCAGCAGCTTCGAGGGGGAGAATTCACCCCTCCACTTT; CDR3 protein: CASSFEGENSPLHF
J gene: TRBJ2-5; D gene: NA; clone size: NA; V gene: TRBV5-1; CDR3 DNA: TGCGCCAGCAGCTTGGTGAGAGGGTTAGAGACCCAGTACTTC; CDR3 protein: CASSLVRGLETQYF
J gene: TRBJ2-7; D gene: NA; clone size: NA; V gene: TRBV6-5; CDR3 DNA: TGTGCCAGCAGTCAAAGCGGGCTAGCAATTTTC; CDR3 protein: CASSQSGLAIF
J gene: TRBJ2-5; D gene: NA; clone size: once; V gene: TRBV7-9; CDR3 DNA: TGTGCCAGCAGCTTAAGGACTCGACAAAAGACCCAGTACTTC; CDR3 protein: CASSLRTRQKTQYF
J gene: TRBJ2-1; D gene: TRBD1; clone size: NA; V gene: TRBV7-9; CDR3 DNA: TGTGCCAGCAGGTCGGGACAGGGGGCGTACAATGAGCAGTTCTTC; CDR3 protein: CASRSGQGAYNEQFF
J gene: TRBJ2-1; D gene: NA; clone size: few; V gene: TRBV28; CDR3 DNA: TGTGCCAGCAGTTGGGGCGTGACCGCGCTCCACAATGAGCAGTTCTTC; CDR3 protein: CASSWGVTALHNEQFF
J gene: TRBJ1-1; D gene: TRBD1; clone size: NA; V gene: TRBV27; CDR3 DNA: TGCGCAGACAGGGATGGAAGTAGCACTGAAGCTTTCTTT; CDR3 protein: CADRDGSSTEAFF
J gene: TRBJ1-1; D gene: NA; clone size: NA; V gene: TRBV9; CDR3 DNA: TGTGCCAGCAGTCGCAGGGATATGAACACTGAAGCTTTCTTT; CDR3 protein: CASSRRDMNTEAFF
J gene: TRBJ1-1; D gene: NA; clone size: NA; V gene: TRBV5-6; CDR3 DNA: TGTGCCAGCAGCGAGATGAACACTGAAGCTTTCTTT; CDR3 protein: CASSEMNTEAFF
J gene: TRBJ1-3; D gene: NA; clone size: NA; V gene: TRBV9; CDR3 DNA: TGTGCCAGCAGCCCCACACGGGGGGAAGATGGAAACACCATATATTTT; CDR3 protein: CASSPTRGEDGNTIYF
J gene: TRBJ2-6; D gene: TRBD1; clone size: NA; V gene: TRBV10-3; CDR3 DNA: TGTGCCATCAGAACCTGGGACAGTGAGTACTCTGGGGCCAACGTCCTGACTTTC; CDR3 protein: CAIRTWDSEYSGANVLTF
J gene: TRBJ1-2; D gene: TRBD1; clone size: NA; V gene: TRBV27; CDR3 DNA: TGTGCCAGCAGTTTGACAGGGGGCGCCTTCTATGGCTACACCTTC; CDR3 protein: CASSLTGGAFYGYTF
J gene: TRBJ2-7; D gene: NA; clone size: medium-sized; V gene: TRBV6-1; CDR3 DNA: TGTGCCAGCAGTGAAGGGGGAGGAGACGAGCAGTACTTC; CDR3 protein: CASSEGGGDEQYF
J gene: TRBJ2-3; D gene: NA; clone size: NA; V gene: TRBV4-1; CDR3 DNA: TGCGCCAGCAGCCAAGGGGCTAGCGGCACAGATACGCAGTATTTT; CDR3 protein: CASSQGASGTDTQYF
J gene: TRBJ2-2; D gene: NA; clone size: NA; V gene: TRBV28; CDR3 DNA: TGTGCCAGCAGTCCAGAGACAGGCCGCGGGGAGCTGTTTTTT; CDR3 protein: CASSPETGRGELFF
J gene: TRBJ2-5; D gene: TRBD1; clone size: NA; V gene: TRBV19; CDR3 DNA: TGTGCCAGTAGTAAGAGGGACAGTCAAGAGACCCAGTACTTC; CDR3 protein: CASSKRDSQETQYF
J gene: TRBJ2-3; D gene: NA; clone size: NA; V gene: TRBV10-3; CDR3 DNA: TGTGCCATCAGTGAGTCGGCTGCGGGACTCACAGATACGCAGTATTTT; CDR3 protein: CAISESAAGLTDTQYF
J gene: TRBJ2-7; D gene: NA; clone size: NA; V gene: TRBV5-6; CDR3 DNA: TGTGCCAGCAGCACGGCCGGGACAATGACCTACGAGCAGTACTTC; CDR3 protein: CASSTAGTMTYEQYF
J gene: TRBJ2-1; D gene: NA; clone size: NA; V gene: TRBV27; CDR3 DNA: TGTGCCAGCAGTTTCCCCCGCCCCGGGACTCACAACAATGAGCAGTTCTTC; CDR3 protein: CASSFPRPGTHNNEQFF
J gene: TRBJ2-3; D gene: TRBD1; clone size: NA; V gene: TRBV9; CDR3 DNA: TGTGCCAGCAGCGAACGGGACAGGGCCGGTCCAGATACGCAGTATTTT; CDR3 protein: CASSERDRAGPDTQYF
J gene: TRBJ2-1; D gene: NA; clone size: NA; V gene: TRBV9; CDR3 DNA: TGTGCCAGCAGCGTGACAGGTTCGAATGAGCAGTTCTTC; CDR3 protein: CASSVTGSNEQFF
J gene: TRBJ2-2; D gene: TRBD2; clone size: NA; V gene: TRBV4-2; CDR3 DNA: TGTGCCAGCAGCCAAGGCCGCCGGGGCGGGGGGTACACCGGGGAGCTGTTTTTT; CDR3 protein: CASSQGRRGGGYTGELFF
J gene: TRBJ2-1; D gene: NA; clone size: NA; V gene: TRBV5-1; CDR3 DNA: TGCGCCAGCAGCTTACCTGGTAAGAGCTCCTACAATGAGCAGTTCTTC; CDR3 protein: CASSLPGKSSYNEQFF
J gene: TRBJ2-1; D gene: TRBD2; clone size: NA; V gene: TRBV9; CDR3 DNA: TGTGCCAGCGCCCATAACGCGGGAGGATTTGTGAATGAGCAGTTCTTC; CDR3 protein: CASAHNAGGFVNEQFF
J gene: TRBJ2-7; D gene: TRBD2; clone size: few; V gene: TRBV9; CDR3 DNA: TGTGCCAGCAGCGTAGAACTAGCGGGAGCGCTGGGCGAGCAGTACTTC; CDR3 protein: CASSVELAGALGEQYF
J gene: TRBJ2-2; D gene: TRBD1; clone size: NA; V gene: TRBV19; CDR3 DNA: TGTGCCAGTAGCTACGCCGGGACAGAGAACACCGGGGAGCTGTTTTTT; CDR3 protein: CASSYAGTENTGELFF
J gene: TRBJ2-5; D gene: TRBD2; clone size: NA; V gene: TRBV6-5; CDR3 DNA: TGTGCCAGCAGTCCTGCAGCGGGAGTTACGGAGACCCAGTACTTC; CDR3 protein: CASSPAAGVTETQYF
J gene: TRBJ1-5; D gene: NA; clone size: NA; V gene: TRBV6-1; CDR3 DNA: TGTGCCAGCAGTGAGGGGAGAGGAGGGACTAAGCAGCCCCAGCATTTT; CDR3 protein: CASSEGRGGTKQPQHF
J gene: TRBJ2-1; D gene: TRBD2; clone size: NA; V gene: TRBV15; CDR3 DNA: TGTGCCACCAGCAGAGATGGACTAGCGGGACCCAATGAGCAGTTCTTC; CDR3 protein: CATSRDGLAGPNEQFF
J gene: TRBJ1-1; D gene: NA; clone size: NA; V gene: TRBV19; CDR3 DNA: TGTGCCAGTAGTACCCGCGGGGGAGGGGCGAACACTGAAGCTTTCTTT; CDR3 protein: CASSTRGGGANTEAFF
J gene: TRBJ1-4; D gene: TRBD1; clone size: once; V gene: TRBV2; CDR3 DNA: TGTGCCAGCGAGGTGGGAACAGGGGAGTGGGAAAAACTGTTTTTT; CDR3 protein: CASEVGTGEWEKLFF
J gene: TRBJ1-5; D gene: NA; clone size: NA; V gene: TRBV11-3; CDR3 DNA: TGTGCCAGCGATGCAAGCGGCCCAAGGGGCAATCAGCCCCAGCATTTT; CDR3 protein: CASDASGPRGNQPQHF
J gene: TRBJ2-1; D gene: TRBD2; clone size: NA; V gene: TRBV27; CDR3 DNA: TGTGCCAGCAGTTATTCCCGCCGGGGGGGTGAGCAGTTCTTC; CDR3 protein: CASSYSRRGGEQFF
J gene: TRBJ2-1; D gene: TRBD1; clone size: NA; V gene: TRBV7-9; CDR3 DNA: TGTGCCAGCAGCTTTGCGAAGGGACAGGGGGCCCATGAGCAGTTCTTC; CDR3 protein: CASSFAKGQGAHEQFF
J gene: TRBJ2-7; D gene: TRBD1; clone size: NA; V gene: TRBV7-9; CDR3 DNA: TGTGCCAGCAGCCCGGGGGACAGGGAATATGGATCCGAGCAGTACTTC; CDR3 protein: CASSPGDREYGSEQYF
J gene: TRBJ1-5; D gene: NA; clone size: NA; V gene: TRBV27; CDR3 DNA: TGTGCCAGCAGTTCCGGGGGGTTGGCCCAGCATTTT; CDR3 protein: CASSSGGLAQHF
J gene: TRBJ1-2; D gene: NA; clone size: once; V gene: TRBV2; CDR3 DNA: TGTGCCAGCAGTGGCAGGGTTAACTATGGCTACACCTTC; CDR3 protein: CASSGRVNYGYTF
J gene: TRBJ2-3; D gene: TRBD1; clone size: NA; V gene: TRBV20-1; CDR3 DNA: TGCAGTGCTAGAGATCCGGTGACAGGGCCTTTT; CDR3 protein: CSARDPVTGPF
J gene: TRBJ1-5; D gene: TRBD1; clone size: NA; V gene: TRBV5-6; CDR3 DNA: TGTGCCAGCAGCACAACCGGGACAGGGAATCAGCCCCAGCATTTT; CDR3 protein: CASSTTGTGNQPQHF
J gene: TRBJ2-2; D gene: TRBD2; clone size: NA; V gene: TRBV28; CDR3 DNA: TGTGCCAGCAGTTTTCGCTCCGGACTAGCGGGGGGGTACACCGGGGAGCTGTTTTTT; CDR3 protein: CASSFRSGLAGGYTGELFF
J gene: TRBJ2-7; D gene: NA; clone size: NA; V gene: TRBV27; CDR3 DNA: TGTGCCAGCAGTTCGACCCCTAACAGGCGCCCCTACGAGCAGTACTTC; CDR3 protein: CASSSTPNRRPYEQYF
J gene: TRBJ2-3; D gene: NA; clone size: NA; V gene: TRBV14; CDR3 DNA: TGTGCCAGCAGCCAAGGTTGGGGCAGTACAGATACGCAGTATTTT; CDR3 protein: CASSQGWGSTDTQYF
J gene: TRBJ2-7; D gene: TRBD2; clone size: NA; V gene: TRBV6-1; CDR3 DNA: TGTGCCAGCAGCGGCCCCCTGGGACTAGACTCCGAGCAGTACTTC; CDR3 protein: CASSGPLGLDSEQYF
J gene: TRBJ1-2; D gene: TRBD1; clone size: NA; V gene: TRBV2; CDR3 DNA: TGTGCCAGCAGCGTATACCGGGACAGGGGAGATGGCTACACCTTC; CDR3 protein: CASSVYRDRGDGYTF
J gene: TRBJ2-7; D gene: NA; clone size: NA; V gene: TRBV5-4; CDR3 DNA: TGTGCCAGCAGCTTGTCGCGGAGGGACTACGAGCAGTACTTC; CDR3 protein: CASSLSRRDYEQYF
J gene: TRBJ2-7; D gene: TRBD2; clone size: few; V gene: TRBV2; CDR3 DNA: TGTGCCAGCGAAGGAGCGGGGGGGCCATACGAGCAGTACTTC; CDR3 protein: CASEGAGGPYEQYF
J gene: TRBJ2-2; D gene: TRBD1; clone size: NA; V gene: TRBV19; CDR3 DNA: TGTGCCAGTAGCGATACAGGGGGCGCGAACACCGGGGAGCTGTTTTTT; CDR3 protein: CASSDTGGANTGELFF
J gene: TRBJ1-2; D gene: TRBD1; clone size: NA; V gene: TRBV6-5; CDR3 DNA: TGTGCCAGCAGCAATGACAGGGCCCCGTATGGCTACACCTTC; CDR3 protein: CASSNDRAPYGYTF